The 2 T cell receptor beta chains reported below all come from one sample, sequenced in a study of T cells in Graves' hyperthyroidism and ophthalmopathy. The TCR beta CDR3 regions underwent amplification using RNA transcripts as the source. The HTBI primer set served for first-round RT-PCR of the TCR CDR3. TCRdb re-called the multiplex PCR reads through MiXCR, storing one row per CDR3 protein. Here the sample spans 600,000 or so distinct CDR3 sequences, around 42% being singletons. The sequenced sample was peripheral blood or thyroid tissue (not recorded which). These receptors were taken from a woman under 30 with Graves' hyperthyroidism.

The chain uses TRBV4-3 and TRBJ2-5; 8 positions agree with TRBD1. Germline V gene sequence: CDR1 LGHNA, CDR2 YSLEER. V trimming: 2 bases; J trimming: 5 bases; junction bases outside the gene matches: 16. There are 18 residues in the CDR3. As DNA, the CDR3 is TGCGCCAGCAGCCAAACTCCAACCGGTCCAGGGGGCAGCGAGACCCAGTACTTC. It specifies CASSQTPTGPGGSETQYF.

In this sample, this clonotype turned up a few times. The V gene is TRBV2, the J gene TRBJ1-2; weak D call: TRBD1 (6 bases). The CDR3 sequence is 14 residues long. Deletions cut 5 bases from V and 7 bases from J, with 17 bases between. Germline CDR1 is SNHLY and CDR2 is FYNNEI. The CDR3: CASSYRGRVLGYTF. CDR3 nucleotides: TGTGCCAGCAGTTATCGGGGGCGCGTCCTTGGCTACACCTTC.